These 8 T cell receptor beta chains came from one sample sequenced in a study of shared clonotypes between healthy human individuals. Generated by immunoSEQ multiplex PCR, the TCRdb table keeps only in-frame clones and is missing some. Among more than 2,000,000 clones listed, approximately 90% were seen once. The sequenced sample was naive CD4+ T cells sorted from blood. Subset described: CD45RA+ positively selected. The source of these receptors is a man between 18 and 35 years old in good health.

The chain couples TRBV10-2 to TRBJ2-5, with 10 bases identical to TRBD2. The V segment lost 5 bases and the J segment 7 bases; nucleotides outside the gene matches: 7. The CDR3 spans 14 residues. The germline V gene has CDR1 WSHSY and CDR2 SAAADI. This CDR3 reads CASSFSGGEGTQYF. CDR3 sequence (DNA): TGCGCCAGCAGTTTCAGCGGGGGGGAGGGGACCCAGTACTTC.

The J gene is TRBJ2-7, the V gene TRBV25-1; 12 bases are a match to TRBD1. CDR1 is MGHDK, CDR2 SYGVNS, per germline. The CDR3 sequence is 13 residues long. V trimming: 10 bases; J trimming: 6 bases; junction bases outside the gene matches: 7. CDR3 sequence reads: CATLGQGAGEQYF. In nucleotides, the CDR3 is TGTGCCACCCTGGGACAGGGGGCGGGCGAGCAGTACTTC.

Comments on this clone: In the same sample, other DNA sequences code for this CDR3. The genes are TRBV7-2 and TRBJ2-7, with 7 bases aligning to TRBD1. The V gene end was trimmed by 2 bases and the J gene end by 4 bases; junction bases not matched to a gene: 5. The length of the CDR3 is 14 residues. Germline V CDR1 and CDR2: SGHTA, FQGNSA. This chain's CDR3 is CASSLYRGPYEQYF. The CDR3 DNA sequence: TGTGCCAGCAGCTTATACAGGGGACCTTACGAGCAGTACTTC. Together with reference TRBV7-2 and TRBJ2-7, the CDR3 gives the full variable domain: GAGVSQSPSNKVTEKGKDVELRCDPISGHTALYWYRQSLGQGLEFLIYFQGNSAPDKSGLPSDRFSAERTGGSVSTLTIQRTQQEDSAVYLCASSLYRGPYEQYFGPGTRLTVT.

This clone was counted between two and nine times. The junction shows a germline mismatch at one end, possibly a read error. The V call is TRBV7-7, the J call TRBJ2-7; no reliable D call. Germline CDR1 SSHAT, CDR2 FNYEAQ (reference sequence). This CDR3 is 13 amino acids long. The chain's CDR3 is CASSPSAGYEQYF. Here the CDR3 DNA reads TGTGCTAGCAGCCCAAGCGCAGGTTACGAGCAGTACTTC.

The CDR3, as DNA: TGTGCCAGCAGTCGGGGGGTCTCCTACAATGAGCAGTTCTTC. Translated, it gives CASSRGVSYNEQFF. J is TRBJ2-1 and V is TRBV2, with TRBD2 identical over 7 bases. Germline values: CDR1 SNHLY, CDR2 FYNNEI. The V and J ends lost 5 bases and 0 bases, in that order; junction bases with no gene match: 1. The CDR3 spans 14 residues.

V is TRBV6-6 and J is TRBJ2-1, with TRBD1 identical over 10 bases. The CDR3 sequence is 15 residues long. J gave up 3 bases and V 5 bases, and 4 bases lay outside the gene matches. CDR1 is MNHNY and CDR2 is SVGAGI in the germline V gene (reference sequence). This CDR3 reads CASSRDRGGYNEQFF. Written as DNA, the CDR3 is TGTGCCAGCAGTCGGGACAGGGGAGGCTACAATGAGCAGTTCTTC.

CDR3 loop: CAWRPGRGADTQYF. For the CDR3, the DNA is TGTGCCTGGAGGCCCGGGAGGGGGGCAGATACGCAGTATTTT. This chain uses TRBV30 with TRBJ2-3; 8 bases map to TRBD2. After removal of 3 bases from V and 4 bases from J, the junction contained 6 bases not matched to a gene. CDR3 length equals 14 residues. Germline V CDR1 and CDR2: GTSNPN, SVGIG (reference sequence).

The rearrangement uses TRBV9 and TRBJ2-1, with D perhaps TRBD1 (5 bases). The germline gives CDR1 SGDLS, CDR2 YYNGEE. The CDR3 consists of 14 residues. V lost 0 bases and J 4 bases, leaving 8 bases between the germline ends. The CDR3 region is CASSVGDRYNEQFF. The DNA for the CDR3 is TGTGCCAGCAGCGTAGGAGACAGATACAATGAGCAGTTCTTC.